These 22 T cell receptor beta chains originate from one sample sequenced in a study of shared clonotypes between healthy human individuals. Only in-frame clones appear in the TCRdb table, and some are missing; sequencing was by immunoSEQ multiplex PCR. This table holds about 2.2 million clones, 90% to 95% found once. CD45RO-negative, CCR7-selected cells formed the naive CD8 fraction, which excluded terminally differentiated effector memory CD45RA+ cells. Sequenced sample: naive CD8+ T cells from PBMCs. These receptors were collected from a young man in good health. Some clones in this sample may be carry-over from other donors' samples.

The chain joins TRBV10-3 to TRBJ2-3; TRBD2 matches at 7 bases. Trimming cost V 7 bases and J 6 bases; bases outside gene matches: 10. This CDR3 has 14 amino acids. Germline V gene lookup returns CDR1 ENHRY and CDR2 SYGVKD. The CDR3 is CAINPERGPDTQYF. CDR3 bases: TGTGCCATCAACCCCGAGCGGGGACCCGATACGCAGTATTTT.

This clone has only a few counts. This chain links TRBV6-5 with TRBJ2-7; D perhaps matches TRBD1 (6 bases). With 8 bases removed from V and 7 bases from J, the gap between germline ends came to 18 bases. Looked up from germline, CDR1 is MNHEY and CDR2 is SVGAGI. This CDR3 is built from 13 residues. CDR3 DNA sequence: TGTGCCAGCTGGGCCTCCAGGGGATCGGAGCAGTACTTC. The encoded protein is CASWASRGSEQYF.

This clone was recorded once. The chain uses TRBV11-2 and TRBJ2-7; 9 bases are shared with TRBD1. The CDR3 spans 14 residues. The germline gives CDR1 SGHAT, CDR2 FQNNGV. Trimming cost V 5 bases and J 5 bases; bases outside gene matches: 7. This CDR3 is CASSPGDRVDEQYF. CDR3 nucleotide sequence: TGTGCCAGCAGCCCAGGGGACAGGGTGGACGAGCAGTACTTC.

This clone was seen a single time. The chain has TRBV11-2 and TRBJ2-5, with 9 bases that match TRBD2. With 3 bases clipped from V and 7 bases from J, the junction kept 12 bases outside the gene matches. CDR3 length: 16 residues. Germline V gives CDR1 SGHAT, CDR2 FQNNGV. The CDR3 sequence: CASSFTSGTSRRTQYF. CDR3 bases: TGTGCCAGCAGCTTTACGTCCGGGACTAGCAGGAGGACCCAGTACTTC.

The chain is built from TRBV27 and TRBJ2-7; the D call may be TRBD1 or TRBD2 (5 bases each). The CDR3 extends over 15 amino acids. V lost 1 base and J 2 bases, leaving 12 bases between the germline ends. Germline lookup yields CDR1 MNHEY and CDR2 SMNVEV (reference sequence). The CDR3 region has the DNA TGTGCCAGCAGTTTATGGGCCGGGGCGACCTACGAGCAGTACTTC. Translation gives CASSLWAGATYEQYF.

The rearrangement joins TRBV30 to TRBJ1-5; 7 nucleotides line up with TRBD1. Losses at the gene ends were 5 bases for V and 4 bases for J; bases not matched to a gene: 8. CDR1 and CDR2 (germline): GTSNPN, SVGIG (reference sequence). The length of the CDR3 is 14 residues. The CDR3 spells CAWGTEQENQPQHF. The CDR3 coding sequence is TGTGCCTGGGGGACAGAGCAAGAAAATCAGCCCCAGCATTTT.

V gene TRBV5-1 combines with J gene TRBJ2-7; D remains unclear. CDR3 length: 13 residues. Germline assignment: CDR1 SGHRS and CDR2 YFSETQ. V lost 1 base, J lost 3 bases, and 8 bases lay in between. CDR3 sequence: CASSLSAGYEQYF. As DNA, the CDR3 is TGCGCCAGCAGCTTGTCGGCAGGCTACGAGCAGTACTTC.

The chain joins TRBV10-2 to TRBJ1-1; possible D gene TRBD1, 6 bases. Germline CDR1 reads WSHSY; CDR2 reads SAAADI. V lost 6 bases to trimming and J lost 6 bases, with 17 bases between them. The CDR3 runs to 14 residues. The CDR3 DNA reads TGCGCCAGCAGCCGTACAGGGAGTAGCGCTGAAGCTTTCTTT. Its protein is CASSRTGSSAEAFF.

V is TRBV27 and J is TRBJ2-7; TRBD2 matches 11 bases. Germline V lookup: CDR1 MNHEY, CDR2 SMNVEV (reference sequence). J lost 3 bases, V lost 4 bases, and 5 bases had no gene match. There are 15 residues in the CDR3. The CDR3 loop reads CASSSPSGRYYEQYF. The CDR3 region has the DNA TGTGCCAGCAGTTCCCCTAGCGGGAGGTACTACGAGCAGTACTTC.

The V and J genes are TRBV14 and TRBJ1-2, with D tentatively TRBD1 (5 bases). Germline loops: CDR1 SGHDN, CDR2 FVKESK. The CDR3 runs to 15 residues. The V end lost 0 bases, the J end lost 4 bases, and 12 bases lay between the germline ends. CDR3 residues: CASSQEAGTVYGYTF. The CDR3 DNA reads TGTGCCAGCAGCCAAGAGGCCGGGACGGTCTATGGCTACACCTTC. The full variable domain, its missing parts supplied by reference TRBV14 and TRBJ1-2, is EAGVTQFPSHSVIEKGQTVTLRCDPISGHDNLYWYRRVMGKEIKFLLHFVKESKQDESGMPNNRFLAERTGGTYSTLKVQPAELEDSGVYFCASSQEAGTVYGYTFGSGTRLTVV.

The chain couples TRBV28 to TRBJ2-5, with 7 bases fitting TRBD1. This CDR3 comprises 12 residues. Germline CDR1 and CDR2: MDHEN and SYDVKM. Losses at the gene ends were 11 bases for V and 5 bases for J; bases not matched to a gene: 8. The CDR3 is CASRGFRETQYF. DNA for the CDR3: TGTGCCTCCAGGGGGTTCCGGGAGACCCAGTACTTC.

This chain uses TRBV27 with TRBJ2-7; 7 bases fit TRBD1. The junction had 11 bases not matched to a gene; V was cut back by 4 bases and J by 2 bases. Germline CDR1 and CDR2: MNHEY and SMNVEV (reference sequence). The CDR3 spans 16 residues. The CDR3 bases are TGTGCCAGCAGTTCCCTCAAGGGGACAGTTGCCTACGAGCAGTACTTC. This gives the protein CASSSLKGTVAYEQYF.

The chain combines TRBV10-3 with TRBJ2-7; D remains unclear. The CDR3 has 17 amino acids. Trimming removed 0 bases from V and 3 bases from J, with 18 bases in between. From germline, CDR1 is ENHRY and CDR2 SYGVKD. CDR3 loop: CAISESTGVLGGYEQYF. CDR3 in DNA: TGTGCCATCAGTGAGTCGACCGGAGTTTTGGGTGGCTACGAGCAGTACTTC.

V usage is TRBV28 and J usage is TRBJ2-7; TRBD1 aligns across 9 bases. Trimming at V came to 3 bases and at J to 6 bases, leaving 9 bases not matched to a gene. The germline V gene has CDR1 MDHEN and CDR2 SYDVKM. The CDR3 is 15 amino acids. DNA of the CDR3: TGTGCCAGCAGTTTTGGGGACAGGGCGGGTGGCGAGCAGTACTTC. This translates into CASSFGDRAGGEQYF.

The rearrangement uses TRBV4-1 and TRBJ1-1; no definite D call. This CDR3 comprises 13 residues. CDR1 is MGHRA and CDR2 is YSYEKL in the germline V gene. Trimming stripped 4 bases from V and 5 bases from J, with 11 bases between. CDR3 DNA sequence: TGCGCCAGCAGCCTAACCCTGTATACTGAAGCTTTCTTT. As protein: CASSLTLYTEAFF.

The chain has TRBV7-9 and TRBJ2-7; D might be TRBD2 (6 bases). The CDR3 length is 16 residues. Germline lookup yields CDR1 SEHNR and CDR2 FQNEAQ (reference sequence). V was shortened by 5 bases and J by 2 bases, with 19 bases between the two germline ends. CDR3 loop: CASSLVGGNSPYEQYF. In DNA, the CDR3 is TGTGCCAGCAGCCTTGTCGGCGGGAACTCCCCCTACGAGCAGTACTTC.

The J gene is TRBJ2-7, the V gene TRBV27; D remains ambiguous. Trimming removed 6 bases at V and 3 bases at J, with 9 bases between. This CDR3 is 12 amino acids long. CDR1 is MNHEY, CDR2 SMNVEV, per germline (reference sequence). CDR3 bases: TGTGCCAGCAGCGACGCGAGCTACGAGCAGTACTTC. Its protein is CASSDASYEQYF.

The J gene is TRBJ1-1, the V gene TRBV10-3; no clear D. V dropped 11 bases and J dropped 1 base, with 11 bases sitting between them. CDR1 ENHRY and CDR2 SYGVKD come from the germline V gene. This CDR3 has 12 amino acids. In DNA, the CDR3 is TGTGCCTTCTCCCGAAAGAACACTGAAGCTTTCTTT. Translating it yields CAFSRKNTEAFF.

The CDR3 DNA follows: TGTGCCAGTAGCAGACTCTCCACCAACTATGGCTACACCTTC. Protein sequence: CASSRLSTNYGYTF. The V call is TRBV19, the J call TRBJ1-2; unclear D gene. Germline V gene data show CDR1 as LNHDA and CDR2 as SQIVND (reference sequence). The CDR3 spans 14 residues. Trimming took 6 bases from V and 2 from J, leaving 13 bases between them.

The chain couples TRBV5-4 to TRBJ2-7, with TRBD2 matching 7 bases. CDR3 length equals 11 residues. J was trimmed by 5 bases and V by 7 bases; bases with no gene match: 3. Germline CDR1 and CDR2: SGHNT and YYREEE (reference sequence). The CDR3 loop reads CASGRANEQYF. CDR3 nucleotides: TGTGCCAGCGGGAGGGCCAACGAGCAGTACTTC.

The chain recombines TRBV5-1 with TRBJ2-3, with 13 bases matching TRBD2. The junction had 9 bases not matched to a gene; V was cut back by 4 bases and J by 4 bases. Looked up from germline, CDR1 is SGHRS and CDR2 is YFSETQ. The CDR3 is 17 residues long. The CDR3 reads CASSHALAGGPADTQYF. Here the CDR3 DNA reads TGCGCCAGCAGCCACGCACTAGCGGGAGGGCCTGCAGATACGCAGTATTTT.

The V call is TRBV9, the J call TRBJ1-2; the match to TRBD1 covers 8 bases. V shed 4 bases and J 4 bases; nucleotides not matched to a gene: 9. The CDR3 loop spans 15 amino acids. In germline, CDR1 is SGDLS, CDR2 YYNGEE. The CDR3 sequence is CASSTGQGTSYGYTF. The CDR3 bases are TGTGCCAGCAGCACCGGACAGGGTACGAGCTATGGCTACACCTTC.